The 30 T cell receptor beta chains below come from one sample, sequenced in a study of tumor-infiltrating lymphocytes in primary liver carcinoma. Total RNA (approximately 500 ng) served as template for TCR beta cDNA synthesis primed by a constant-region primer. Three-round nested multiplex PCR performed with slightly modified ARM-PCR produced the TCR beta libraries. The first two PCR rounds used TRBV1-TRBV30 primers with a Cbeta primer, 10 cycles each. MiXCR, run by TCRdb on the multiplex PCR reads, gives a single entry per CDR3 protein. The sample includes approximately 330,000 distinct CDR3 sequences, about 61% of them seen just once. Blood RNA was derived from unsorted whole blood, and germline DNA was extracted too. Sequenced material: peripheral blood. The receptors shown here come from a man aged 35 to 55 with primary liver carcinoma and hepatitis B virus infection.

Regarding this clonotype: A much larger clone lies a single base off, so this may be a read error. The rearrangement links TRBV10-1 to TRBJ1-6; 9 positions match TRBD1. The ends lost 5 bases at V and 5 bases at J; junction bases unmatched: 4. Germline assignment: CDR1 WNHNN and CDR2 SYGVQD (reference sequence). The CDR3 covers 15 residues. The CDR3 spells CASSTGTGNNSPLHF. DNA for the CDR3: TGCGCCAGCAGTACCGGGACAGGGAATAATTCACCCCTCCACTTT.

Notes on this clonotype: The junction does not match germline at one end; this may be a read error. V usage is TRBV11-2 and J usage is TRBJ2-6; D is perhaps TRBD1 (5 bases). CDR3 size: 18 residues. The germline CDR1 and CDR2 sequences are SGHAT and FQNNGV. CDR3 in DNA: TGTGCCAGCAGCCCGGAGACGATCGACGCTACTGGGGCCAACGTCCTGACGTTC. Translated, it gives CASSPETIDATGANVLTF.

Comment on this clonotype: Compared with germline, one end of the junction differs, possibly owing to a read error. The V gene is TRBV11-2, the J gene TRBJ2-2; 7 bases align to TRBD2. CDR1 is SGHAT, CDR2 FQNNGV, per germline. The CDR3 is 16 amino acids. CDR3 coding DNA: TGTGTCAGCAGCTCCGACAGAGCGGGGAACACCGGGGAGCTGTTATTT. Protein: CVSSSDRAGNTGELLF.

On this clonotype itself: One end of the junction fails to match germline, which may point to a read error. The chain has TRBV5-5 and TRBJ1-1, with D tentatively TRBD1 (5 bases). Germline CDR1 SGHKS, CDR2 YYEKEE (reference sequence). The CDR3 extends over 16 amino acids. In DNA, the CDR3 is TGTGCCAACAGCCGAATGACAGAATCTATATGGGCTGAAGCTTTCTTT. Its protein is CANSRMTESIWAEAFF.

This sequence joins TRBV6-5 and TRBJ2-3, with D unresolved. The germline CDR1 and CDR2 sequences are MNHEY and SVGAGI. Deletions cut 2 bases from V and 4 bases from J, with 13 bases between. The CDR3 runs 15 residues. CDR3 loop: CASSYGWANADTQYF. In DNA, the CDR3 is TGTGCCAGCAGTTACGGGTGGGCGAACGCAGATACGCAGTATTTT.

This clonotype was counted many times. V and J are TRBV12-3 or TRBV12-4 and TRBJ2-3, with D hard to call. With 0 bases removed from V and 6 bases from J, the gap between germline ends came to 7 bases. The CDR3 contains 13 residues. As DNA, the CDR3 is TGTGCCAGCAGTTTAGCGCATCTGGATACGCAGTATTTT. Translated, it gives CASSLAHLDTQYF.

Points on this clonotype: A read error may be the cause here, since a much bigger clone is one base away. V gene TRBV29-1 combines with J gene TRBJ1-2; maybe TRBD1 (6 bases). Per the germline V gene, CDR1 is SQVTM and CDR2 is ANQGSEA. This CDR3 spans 12 amino acids. V lost 6 bases and J 4 bases, leaving 12 bases between the germline ends. The CDR3 nucleotides read TGCAGCGTCCAGGGGACCGCCTATGGCTACACCTTC. The encoded protein is CSVQGTAYGYTF.

About this clonotype: Because the CDR3 is missing its conserved closing phenylalanine or tryptophan, this is likely a read error. This chain joins TRBV11-2 and TRBJ2-7; 7 bases agree with TRBD2. This CDR3 spans 15 amino acids. The germline V gene has CDR1 SGHAT and CDR2 FQNNGV. The CDR3 DNA sequence: TGTACCAGCAGCTTAGGCGGCGGGGGTACCTACGAGCAGTACTTA. Translating gives CTSSLGGGGTYEQYL.

In the case of this clonotype: This may arise from a read error, as a much more abundant clone is one base away. The V gene is TRBV30, the J gene TRBJ2-7; TRBD1 agrees at 8 bases. This CDR3 is 13 amino acids long. V gave up 4 bases and J gave up 5 bases; unmatched junction bases: 7. Germline loops: CDR1 GTSNPN, CDR2 SVGIG (reference sequence). CDR3 sequence (DNA): TGTGCCTGGAAAGCGACAGGGGACAACGAGCAGTACTTC. Translated, it gives CAWKATGDNEQYF.

The chain is built from TRBV6-6 and TRBJ2-5; 8 positions agree with TRBD2. The CDR3 loop spans 15 amino acids. The germline V gene encodes CDR1 MNHNY and CDR2 SVGAGI (reference sequence). V lost 2 bases to trimming and J lost 5 bases; unmatched junction nucleotides: 7. This chain's CDR3 is CASSYRAGGGETQYF. The CDR3 DNA is TGTGCCAGCAGTTACAGGGCGGGAGGTGGGGAGACCCAGTACTTC.

In regard to this clonotype: An end of the junction differs from the germline gene, which may be a read error. This sequence joins TRBV11-2 and TRBJ2-5; no clear D. Per the germline V gene, CDR1 is SGHAT and CDR2 is FQNNGV. CDR3 length: 14 amino acids. The CDR3 DNA reads TGTTCCAGCAGCCTAAATCGCCAGCAAGAGACGCAGTACTTC. This encodes CSSSLNRQQETQYF.

This clonotype was seen once. Mismatch with germline at one junction end may stem from a read error. The rearrangement uses TRBV29-1 and TRBJ2-7; 7 bases map to TRBD2. Per the germline V gene, CDR1 is SQVTM and CDR2 is ANQGSEA. This CDR3 has 12 residues. CDR3 residues: CSVSQGGSEQCF. For the CDR3, the DNA is TGCAGCGTTAGTCAGGGAGGGAGCGAGCAGTGCTTC.

Concerning this clonotype itself: A read error is likely, as this CDR3 ends without the conserved phenylalanine or tryptophan. This chain uses TRBV11-2 with TRBJ2-5; no definite D call. V was shortened by 1 base and J by 5 bases, with 11 bases between the two germline ends. CDR3 length equals 14 residues. Germline values: CDR1 SGHAT, CDR2 FQNNGV. CDR3 loop: CASSLGYGRETQYL. For the CDR3, the DNA is TGTGCCAGCAGCTTAGGTTACGGAAGGGAGACCCAGTACCTC.

A note on this clonotype: Relative to the germline gene, one junction end is altered; a read error may explain this. The V and J genes are TRBV11-2 and TRBJ2-1; 14 bases are shared with TRBD2. This CDR3 has 16 residues. Per the germline V gene, CDR1 is SGHAT and CDR2 is FQNNGV. The CDR3 sequence is CASSWTSGGQHNEQFF. The DNA of the CDR3 is TGTGCCAGTAGCTGGACTAGCGGGGGGCAACACAATGAGCAGTTCTTC.

Comments on this clonotype: At one boundary the junction diverges from the germline segment, which might be a read error. This chain uses TRBV11-2 with TRBJ1-1; D unresolved. CDR3 length: 14 residues. Germline V gives CDR1 SGHAT, CDR2 FQNNGV. CDR3 sequence reads: CAGSWLAHQTEAFF. CDR3 nucleotides: TGTGCCGGCAGCTGGCTGGCTCACCAGACTGAAGCTTTCTTT.

V and J are TRBV7-9 and TRBJ2-7, with 11 bases fitting TRBD1. The germline CDR1 and CDR2 sequences are SEHNR and FQNEAQ (reference sequence). This CDR3 region has 14 residues. Trimming took 4 bases from V and 5 from J; bases not matched to a gene: 4. The CDR3 DNA follows: TGTGCCAGCAGCTCGAGGGACAGGGGGAACGAGCAGTACTTC. Translation gives CASSSRDRGNEQYF.

With regard to this clonotype: Its ends do not fully match the called genes, so a read error is possible. This chain connects TRBV12-3 or TRBV12-4 to TRBJ2-3, with 10 bases identical to TRBD2. The length of the CDR3 is 16 residues. CDR3 protein: CASSPSGRALTDTQYF. In nucleotides, the CDR3 is TGCGCCAGCAGTCCCAGCGGGAGGGCCTTGACAGATACGCAGTATTTT.

The V and J genes are TRBV11-2 and TRBJ2-1; the D gene is possibly TRBD1 (5 bases). Germline V gene lookup returns CDR1 SGHAT and CDR2 FQNNGV. Trimming stripped 1 base from V and 8 bases from J, with 18 bases between. The CDR3 consists of 16 residues. CDR3 coding DNA: TGTGCCAGCAGCTTAGCAACAGGAGTTATTTCCGATGAGCAGTTCTTC. This translates into CASSLATGVISDEQFF.

As for this clonotype: A read error may be the cause here, since a much bigger clone is one base away. V gene TRBV19 combines with J gene TRBJ2-5; 14 bases line up with TRBD2. V shed 1 base and J 5 bases; nucleotides not matched to a gene: 3. This CDR3 has 16 amino acids. Germline CDR1 and CDR2: LNHDA and SQIVND (reference sequence). In DNA form, the CDR3 reads TGTGCCAGTAGTATAGTCGGACTAGCGGGAGGCGAGACCCAGTACTTC. This gives the protein CASSIVGLAGGETQYF.

On this clonotype: Mismatch with germline at one junction end may stem from a read error. The chain carries TRBV5-6 and TRBJ2-5; D not certain. The CDR3 has 12 residues. Germline lookup yields CDR1 SGHDT and CDR2 YYEEEE. The CDR3 sequence: CAGSSSQETQYF. In nucleotides, the CDR3 is TGTGCCGGCAGCTCCTCCCAAGAGACCCAGTACTTC.

Concerning this clonotype itself: A much larger clone differs by one base, so this may be a read error. The rearrangement uses TRBV29-1 and TRBJ2-2; D gene ambiguous. V shed 8 bases and J shed 1 base, with 8 bases lying between them. This CDR3 region has 12 residues. The V gene's germline CDR1 is SQVTM and CDR2 ANQGSEA. For the CDR3, the DNA is TGCAGCCTTGCCCGGAACACCGGGGAGCTGTTTTTT. This sequence encodes CSLARNTGELFF.

Turning to this clonotype: A much more abundant neighbour one base away suggests this may be a read error. V and J are TRBV6-5 and TRBJ1-3; perhaps TRBD1 as D (6 bases). This CDR3 has 15 residues. The germline V gene encodes CDR1 MNHEY and CDR2 SVGAGI. The CDR3, as DNA: TGTGCCAGCAGCCCCGGCAGGGGATCTGGAAACACCGTATATTTT. Amino acids: CASSPGRGSGNTVYF.

A word on this clonotype: The junction does not match germline at one end; this may be a read error. The CDR3 coding sequence is TGTGTCAGCAGTCGGGGCGGACTAGCGGGAGGGGATGAGCAGTTCTTC. Translating it yields CVSSRGGLAGGDEQFF. The rearrangement joins TRBV6-5 to TRBJ2-1; 15 bases agree with TRBD2. The CDR3 spans 16 residues. The V gene's germline CDR1 is MNHEY and CDR2 SVGAGI.

Concerning this clonotype: A single base separates this from a much larger clone, so it may be a read error. The J gene is TRBJ2-5, the V gene TRBV7-8, with a weak D call TRBD1 (5 bases). This CDR3 is built from 16 residues. Looked up from germline, CDR1 is SGHVS and CDR2 is FQNEAQ. The CDR3 region is CATSLEGLGPEVAQYF. The CDR3 nucleotides read TGTGCCACCAGCTTAGAAGGGTTGGGGCCAGAAGTGGCCCAGTACTTC.

This clonotype has just a few counts. V usage is TRBV28 and J usage is TRBJ2-7; 8 positions agree with TRBD1. J lost 4 bases, V lost 5 bases, and 4 bases had no gene match. The CDR3 runs 13 residues. Germline-derived CDR1 and CDR2 are MDHEN and SYDVKM. The CDR3 loop is CASSTGGRYEQYF. Written as DNA, the CDR3 is TGTGCCAGCAGTACAGGGGGGAGATACGAGCAGTACTTC.

In regard to this clonotype: An end of the junction does not agree with germline; a read error may underlie this. This chain joins TRBV11-2 and TRBJ2-7; D is uncertain. CDR1 SGHAT and CDR2 FQNNGV come from the germline V gene. The CDR3 is 15 amino acids. The DNA for the CDR3 is TGTGCCAGCAGCTCGTACCGGCGGTTTTGGTACGAGCAGTGCTTC. Translating gives CASSSYRRFWYEQCF.

This clonotype was seen once. Germline and junction disagree at one end, which may indicate a read error. The chain is built from TRBV5-6 and TRBJ2-5; TRBD1 matches 7 bases. The CDR3 spans 15 residues. Germline V gene data show CDR1 as SGHDT and CDR2 as YYEEEE. The CDR3 loop is CVSSTGTATRETQYF. In DNA, the CDR3 is TGTGTCAGCAGTACGGGGACAGCCACCAGAGAGACCCAGTACTTC.

On this clonotype: Just one base apart from a much larger clone, this may be a read error. The chain carries TRBV6-5 and TRBJ1-3; 9 bases agree with TRBD1. CDR1 and CDR2 from the germline V gene are MNHEY and SVGAGI. The CDR3 loop spans 17 amino acids. This CDR3 is CASSRPGQGFSGKTIYF. Here the CDR3 DNA reads TGTGCCAGCAGTCGTCCGGGACAGGGTTTCTCTGGAAAGACCATATATTTT.

The rearrangement links TRBV6-2 or TRBV6-3 to TRBJ2-1; D not certain. CDR1 and CDR2 (germline): MNHEY, SVGEGT. V shed 8 bases and J shed 3 bases, with 20 bases lying between them. The CDR3 is made up of 16 amino acids. The CDR3 sequence is CASLNHRLNFYNEQFF. The CDR3 DNA sequence: TGTGCCAGCTTAAACCACCGCTTAAACTTCTACAATGAGCAGTTCTTC.

In regard to this clonotype: This may be a read error: a much more frequent sequence differs by one nucleotide. The chain couples TRBV6-5 to TRBJ2-5; D is unresolved. The CDR3 runs 11 residues. The germline gives CDR1 MNHEY, CDR2 SVGAGI. V was cut by 5 bases and J by 4 bases, with 5 bases left in between. The CDR3 bases are TGTGCCAGCAGTATGGCAGAGACCCAGTACTTC. Its translation is CASSMAETQYF.